This TCR beta chain was sequenced during a study of blood T cell repertoires in COVID-19. This clone was recorded a few times. Assay used: immunoSEQ multiplex PCR; TCRdb lists only in-frame clones, some missing. The data contain around 100,000 clones, around 85% of them singletons. The CDR3 has 15 residues. In germline, CDR1 is LNHNV, CDR2 YYDKDF (reference sequence). The V end was cut by 0 bases, the J end by 5 bases, with 10 bases between. Material: peripheral blood. The receptor was derived from a woman aged 70 to 79 with active or convalescent COVID-19. The J gene is TRBJ1-4, the V gene TRBV15, with a possible D match to TRBD1 (5 bases). In nucleotides, the CDR3 is TGTGCCACCAGCAGAGATGTATCAGGGAATGAAAAACTGTTTTTT. It yields the protein CATSRDVSGNEKLFF.